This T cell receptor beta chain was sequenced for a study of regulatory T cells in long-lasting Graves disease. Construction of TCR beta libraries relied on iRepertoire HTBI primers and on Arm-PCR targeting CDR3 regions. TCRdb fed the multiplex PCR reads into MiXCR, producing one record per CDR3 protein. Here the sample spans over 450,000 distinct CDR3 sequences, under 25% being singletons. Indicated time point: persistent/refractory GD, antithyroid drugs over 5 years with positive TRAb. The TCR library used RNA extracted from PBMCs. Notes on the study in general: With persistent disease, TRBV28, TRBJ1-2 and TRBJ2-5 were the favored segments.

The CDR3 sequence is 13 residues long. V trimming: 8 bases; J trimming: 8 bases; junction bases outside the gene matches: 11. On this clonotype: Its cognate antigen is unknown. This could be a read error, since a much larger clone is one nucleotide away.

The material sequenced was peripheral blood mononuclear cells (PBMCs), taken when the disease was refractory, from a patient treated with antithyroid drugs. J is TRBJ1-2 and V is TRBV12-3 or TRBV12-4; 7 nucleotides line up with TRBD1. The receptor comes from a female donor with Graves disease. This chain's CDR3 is CASGPQGIKGYTF. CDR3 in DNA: TGTGCCAGCGGTCCACAGGGGATCAAGGGCTACACCTTC.